Shown below are 21 T cell receptor beta chains from a single sample sequenced in a study of neurological immune-mediated disorders. TCRdb re-called the 5' RACE reads with MiXCR, one entry per CDR3 protein. Found here are tens of thousands of distinct CDR3 sequences, around 5.2% of them singletons; the top ten hold just under 7.5%. The sample was PBMCs. The receptor set was obtained from a man younger than 35 with multiple sclerosis.

This clonotype was seen many times. The chain couples TRBV2 to TRBJ2-7; tentatively, D is TRBD2 (5 bases). The CDR3 consists of 12 residues. The germline V gene encodes CDR1 SNHLY and CDR2 FYNNEI. Trimming removed 9 bases from V and 1 base from J, with 10 bases in between. The CDR3 reads CASMSGSYEQYF. CDR3 bases: TGTGCCAGTATGAGCGGTTCCTACGAGCAGTACTTC.

For this clonotype: Lacking the conserved final phenylalanine or tryptophan, this CDR3 likely reflects a read error. The chain uses TRBV2 and TRBJ2-6; D uncertain. V was clipped by 5 bases and J by 2 bases, with 10 bases between them. The CDR3 is 15 amino acids. Germline assignment: CDR1 SNHLY and CDR2 FYNNEI. CDR3 sequence reads: CASSSNLAGANVLTC. The CDR3 nucleotides are TGTGCCAGCAGTTCTAACTTGGCTGGGGCCAACGTCCTGACTTGT.

This clonotype was seen repeatedly, ten times or more. V and J are TRBV9 and TRBJ1-1; no definite D call. V lost 5 bases, J lost 2 bases, and 16 bases lay in between. This CDR3 has 15 amino acids. The germline gives CDR1 SGDLS, CDR2 YYNGEE. The CDR3 here is CASSNQPGSNTEAFF. The CDR3 region has the DNA TGTGCCAGCAGTAACCAACCGGGGTCCAACACTGAAGCTTTCTTT.

In this sample, this clonotype turned up many times. This chain links TRBV20-1 with TRBJ1-2, with D unresolved. Trimming took 4 bases from V and 8 from J, leaving 20 bases between them. CDR1 is DFQATT, CDR2 SNEGSKA, per germline (reference sequence). The CDR3 runs 14 residues. CDR3 bases: TGCAGTGCTACTGGGCCGACACGTTTAGGAGGCTACACCTTC. This sequence encodes CSATGPTRLGGYTF.

This clonotype was detected many times. The chain recombines TRBV7-2 with TRBJ2-1; TRBD1 might be the D (6 bases). The length of the CDR3 is 13 residues. Germline V gene lookup returns CDR1 SGHTA and CDR2 FQGNSA. Deletions cut 8 bases from V and 4 bases from J, with 12 bases between. The CDR3 DNA sequence: TGTGCCAGCGACACAGGGTCATACAATGAGCAGTTCTTC. Residues: CASDTGSYNEQFF. The full variable domain, with the rest looked up from reference TRBV7-2 and TRBJ2-1, is GAGVSQSPSNKVTEKGKDVELRCDPISGHTALYWYRQSLGQGLEFLIYFQGNSAPDKSGLPSDRFSAERTGGSVSTLTIQRTQQEDSAVYLCASDTGSYNEQFFGPGTRLTVL.

This clonotype was detected ten times or more. The J gene is TRBJ2-7, the V gene TRBV20-1, with 9 bases fitting TRBD1. Germline CDR1 is DFQATT and CDR2 is SNEGSKA (reference sequence). This CDR3 comprises 13 residues. J was trimmed by 2 bases and V by 5 bases; bases with no gene match: 4. The DNA for the CDR3 is TGCAGTGCTTCCGGACAGGGGCCCTACGAGCAGTACTTC. This codes for CSASGQGPYEQYF.

This clonotype was seen at least ten times. The chain couples TRBV27 to TRBJ1-4; no clear D gene. This CDR3 region has 13 residues. Germline CDR1 reads MNHEY; CDR2 reads SMNVEV (reference sequence). Trimming stripped 7 bases from V and 2 bases from J, with 8 bases between. Here the CDR3 reads CASKRATNEKLFF. In DNA form, the CDR3 reads TGTGCCAGCAAGCGGGCTACTAATGAAAAACTGTTTTTT.

The table lists this clonotype with many counts. This chain connects TRBV28 to TRBJ2-1, with a weak D call TRBD1 (6 bases). The CDR3 sequence is 16 residues long. Trimming pared 11 bases from V and 0 bases from J, leaving 20 bases between. Germline CDR1 MDHEN, CDR2 SYDVKM. The CDR3 nucleotides are TGTGCCGCCAGAAATGTAGGGGGAAGCTCCTACAATGAGCAGTTCTTC. It encodes CAARNVGGSSYNEQFF.

This clonotype occurred a few times. A clone one base away is much larger, so this may be a read error. The chain recombines TRBV10-3 with TRBJ1-1; D gene unclear. The V end lost 2 bases, the J end lost 1 base, and 5 bases lay between the germline ends. This CDR3 is built from 13 residues. In germline, CDR1 is ENHRY, CDR2 SYGVKD. The CDR3 DNA is TGTGCCATCAGTGAGACACAGAACACTGAAGCTTTCTTT. It yields the protein CAISETQNTEAFF.

This clonotype came up many times. CDR3 bases: TGTGCCAGCAGCCAACAGGGGACCCACGAGCAGTACTTC. Its translation is CASSQQGTHEQYF. This chain joins TRBV7-9 and TRBJ2-7; 7 nucleotides line up with TRBD1. V trimming: 5 bases; J trimming: 5 bases; junction bases outside the gene matches: 6. Looked up from germline, CDR1 is SEHNR and CDR2 is FQNEAQ (reference sequence). This CDR3 is 13 amino acids long.

This clonotype was detected many times. The CDR3 nucleotides are TGTGCCACCAGGGCGGGTAATCAGCCCCAGCATTTT. It encodes CATRAGNQPQHF. This chain uses TRBV10-3 with TRBJ1-5; a possible D gene is TRBD1 (5 bases). This CDR3 contains 12 residues. CDR1 is ENHRY and CDR2 is SYGVKD in the germline V gene. V was cut by 10 bases and J by 4 bases, with 11 bases left in between.

Ten or more counts support this clonotype. The rearrangement uses TRBV12-3 or TRBV12-4 and TRBJ1-3; 7 bases are shared with TRBD1. This CDR3 spans 15 amino acids. Losses at the gene ends were 5 bases for V and 0 bases for J; bases not matched to a gene: 4. In DNA, the CDR3 is TGTGCCAGCAGTCGAGGACAGGTCTCTGGAAACACCATATATTTT. Its protein is CASSRGQVSGNTIYF.

Of note for this clonotype: Its ends do not fully match the called genes, so a read error is possible. The J gene is TRBJ1-6, the V gene TRBV20-1, with 8 bases matching TRBD1. CDR3 length: 14 amino acids. The germline CDR1 and CDR2 sequences are DFQATT and SNEGSKA (reference sequence). CDR3 bases: TGCAGTGCTAGAGATGGACAGGGAGGATCACCCCTCAACTTT. Protein sequence: CSARDGQGGSPLNF.

This clonotype was found many times. V gene TRBV30 combines with J gene TRBJ1-5; D may be TRBD1 (6 bases). V lost 1 base to trimming and J lost 4 bases, with 8 bases between them. There are 13 residues in the CDR3. Germline V gene data show CDR1 as GTSNPN and CDR2 as SVGIG (reference sequence). CDR3 in amino acids: CAWSEQGNQPQHF. CDR3 DNA: TGTGCCTGGAGTGAACAGGGTAATCAGCCCCAGCATTTT.

The CDR3 protein is CASSEMWSDTEAFF. CDR3 coding DNA: TGTGCCAGCAGTGAAATGTGGTCGGACACTGAAGCTTTCTTT. The chain joins TRBV6-1 to TRBJ1-1; D is undetermined. Trimming stripped 2 bases from V and 3 bases from J, with 10 bases between. Germline CDR1 and CDR2: MNHNS and SASEGT. There are 14 residues in the CDR3.

This clonotype turned up a few times. J is TRBJ1-1 and V is TRBV3-1; D gene unclear. The V gene lost 4 bases and the J gene lost 4 bases, with 10 bases spanning the gap. The CDR3 loop spans 13 amino acids. Germline V gene lookup returns CDR1 LGHDT and CDR2 YNNKEL (reference sequence). As DNA, the CDR3 is TGTGCCAGCAGCCTCCTCGGGCCCACTGAAGCTTTCTTT. This codes for CASSLLGPTEAFF.

This clonotype came up many times. The V call is TRBV28, the J call TRBJ2-1, with D unresolved. CDR1 MDHEN and CDR2 SYDVKM come from the germline V gene. The germline V and J ends were trimmed by 3 bases and 7 bases, with 13 bases remaining between them. The CDR3 extends over 14 amino acids. The CDR3 bases are TGTGCCAGCAGTTTCCCCCAAAGGGTAAATGAGCAGTTCTTC. Protein: CASSFPQRVNEQFF.

This clonotype was detected ten times or more. V is TRBV20-1 and J is TRBJ2-1; D ambiguous. This CDR3 is 17 amino acids long. V was shortened by 0 bases and J by 0 bases, with 15 bases between the two germline ends. The germline CDR1 and CDR2 sequences are DFQATT and SNEGSKA (reference sequence). This CDR3 is CSARDLGSSLSYNEQFF. CDR3 coding DNA: TGCAGTGCTAGAGATTTAGGGTCTTCCCTCTCCTACAATGAGCAGTTCTTC.

Many counts were recorded for this clonotype. The chain recombines TRBV27 with TRBJ1-2; D not resolved. Trimming removed 2 bases at V and 8 bases at J, with 12 bases between. The germline V gene encodes CDR1 MNHEY and CDR2 SMNVEV (reference sequence). The CDR3 is 13 residues long. CDR3: CASSLEGTGGYTF. CDR3 coding DNA: TGTGCCAGCAGTTTAGAGGGAACTGGGGGCTACACCTTC.

This clonotype has ten or more counts. This chain uses TRBV2 with TRBJ2-6; possible D gene TRBD1, 6 bases. The CDR3 totals 17 residues. Trimming cost V 8 bases and J 0 bases, with 17 bases left between them. Germline V lookup: CDR1 SNHLY, CDR2 FYNNEI. This CDR3 is CASLADRLYSGANVLTF. Here the CDR3 DNA reads TGTGCCAGCCTAGCTGACAGGTTATACTCTGGGGCCAACGTCCTGACTTTC.

This clonotype was detected ten times or more. The chain is built from TRBV7-8 and TRBJ2-7; 7 bases map to TRBD1. Germline assignment: CDR1 SGHVS and CDR2 FQNEAQ. This CDR3 spans 16 amino acids. The V gene end was trimmed by 2 bases and the J gene end by 2 bases; junction bases not matched to a gene: 9. This CDR3 reads CASSLLRDSFTYEQYF. CDR3 nucleotide sequence: TGTGCCAGCAGCTTACTCCGGGACAGTTTTACCTACGAGCAGTACTTC.